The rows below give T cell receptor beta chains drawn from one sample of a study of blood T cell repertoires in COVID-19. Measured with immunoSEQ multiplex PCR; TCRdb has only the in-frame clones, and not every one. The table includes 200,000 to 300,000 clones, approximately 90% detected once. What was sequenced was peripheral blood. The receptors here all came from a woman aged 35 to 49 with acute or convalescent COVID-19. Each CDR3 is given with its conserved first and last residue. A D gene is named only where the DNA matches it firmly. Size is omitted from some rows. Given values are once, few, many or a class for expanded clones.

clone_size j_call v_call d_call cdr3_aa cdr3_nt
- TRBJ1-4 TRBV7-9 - CASSPGRFNEKLFF TGTGCCAGCAGCCCCGGGAGGTTTAATGAAAAACTGTTTTTT
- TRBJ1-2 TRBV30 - CAWTTGPGSYGYTF TGTGCCTGGACGACAGGCCCAGGGAGCTATGGCTACACCTTC
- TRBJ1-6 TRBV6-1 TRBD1 CASSETRTGGLLGSPLHF TGTGCCAGCAGTGAGACTCGGACAGGGGGTCTTTTGGGTTCACCCCTCCACTTT
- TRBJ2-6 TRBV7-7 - CASSSSLTGSGANVLTF TGTGCCAGCAGCTCATCCCTCACAGGCTCTGGGGCCAACGTCCTGACTTTC
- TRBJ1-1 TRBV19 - CASSIASLSDTEAFF TGTGCCAGTAGTATAGCTTCCTTATCGGACACTGAAGCTTTCTTT
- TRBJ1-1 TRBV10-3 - CAISNRVQANTEAFF TGTGCCATCAGTAACAGGGTCCAGGCGAACACTGAAGCTTTCTTT
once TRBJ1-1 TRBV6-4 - CASRDAGRNTEAFF TGTGCCAGCAGGGATGCAGGGCGGAACACTGAAGCTTTCTTT
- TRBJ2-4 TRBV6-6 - CASSTSGVAKNIQYF TGTGCCAGCAGCACATCGGGGGTAGCCAAAAACATTCAGTACTTC
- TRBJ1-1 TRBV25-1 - CASSGIRGEAFF TGTGCCAGCAGTGGGATTAGGGGAGAAGCTTTCTTT
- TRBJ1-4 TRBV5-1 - CASSPTQGSTNEKLFF TGCGCCAGCAGTCCGACTCAGGGATCAACTAATGAAAAACTGTTTTTT
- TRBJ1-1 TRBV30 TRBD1 CAWSVLGGGNKDTEAFF TGTGCCTGGAGTGTACTTGGAGGGGGCAATAAGGACACTGAAGCTTTCTTT
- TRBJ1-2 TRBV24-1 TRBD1 CATSDSQGGYGYTF TGTGCCACCAGTGATTCACAGGGGGGCTATGGCTACACCTTC
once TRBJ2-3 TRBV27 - CASSGDWGNTQYF TGTGCCAGCAGTGGGGACTGGGGGAATACGCAGTATTTT
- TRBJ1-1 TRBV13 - CASSLAGREGTEAFF TGTGCCAGCAGCTTAGCGGGCAGGGAAGGCACTGAAGCTTTCTTT
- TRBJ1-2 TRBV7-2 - CASSLGLPNYGYTF TGTGCCAGCAGCTTGGGCCTTCCTAACTATGGCTACACCTTC
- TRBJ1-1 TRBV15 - CATSRDQGTMNTEAFF TGTGCCACCAGCAGAGATCAAGGGACAATGAACACTGAAGCTTTCTTT
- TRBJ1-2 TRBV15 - CATSRDPGDGPNYGYTF TGTGCCACCAGCAGAGATCCGGGGGACGGACCTAACTATGGCTACACCTTC
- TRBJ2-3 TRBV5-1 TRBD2 CASRRASGGADTQYF TGCGCCAGCCGGCGAGCTAGCGGGGGGGCCGATACGCAGTATTTT
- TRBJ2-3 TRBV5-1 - CASSRDTGNTQYF TGCGCCAGCAGCCGAGACACAGGGAATACGCAGTATTTT
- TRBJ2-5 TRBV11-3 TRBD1 CASSSGGASPKTQYF TGTGCCAGCAGCTCAGGGGGCGCCAGTCCCAAGACCCAGTACTTC
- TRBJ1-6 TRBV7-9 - CASSLPGNSPLHF TGTGCCAGCAGCTTACCAGGGAATTCACCCCTCCACTTT
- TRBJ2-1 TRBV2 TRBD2 CASSGASYNEQFF TGTGCCAGTAGCGGGGCCAGTTACAATGAGCAGTTCTTC
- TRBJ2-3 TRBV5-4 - CASSLGALSTDTQYF TGTGCCAGCAGCTTGGGGGCCCTGAGCACAGATACGCAGTATTTT
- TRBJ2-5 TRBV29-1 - CSVAGQSYGETQYF TGCAGCGTAGCAGGACAGAGCTATGGAGAGACCCAGTACTTC
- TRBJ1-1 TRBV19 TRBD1 CASSTQGHTEAFF TGTGCCAGTAGTACACAGGGGCACACTGAAGCTTTCTTT
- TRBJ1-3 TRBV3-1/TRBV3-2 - CASSQDNRFSGNTIYF TGTGCCAGCAGCCAAGATAACAGGTTCTCTGGAAACACCATATATTTT
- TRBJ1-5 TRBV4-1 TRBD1 CASSQVDRAQQPQHF TGCGCCAGCAGCCAAGTCGACAGGGCGCAACAGCCCCAGCATTTT
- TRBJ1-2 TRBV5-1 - CASSLAQGPFNYGYTF TGCGCCAGCAGCTTGGCGCAGGGCCCATTCAACTATGGCTACACCTTC
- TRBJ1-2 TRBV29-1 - CSVEAQTNYGYTF TGCAGCGTTGAAGCACAGACTAACTATGGCTACACCTTC
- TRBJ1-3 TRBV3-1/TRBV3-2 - CASSQPSRGYSGNTIYF TGTGCCAGCAGCCAACCCTCGAGGGGGTACTCTGGAAACACCATATATTTT
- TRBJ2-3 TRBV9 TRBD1 CASSSGTGGGFAQYF TGTGCCAGCAGCTCCGGGACAGGGGGAGGTTTTGCGCAGTATTTT
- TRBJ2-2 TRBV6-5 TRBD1 CASSNGGQGTGELFF TGTGCCAGCAGTAACGGGGGACAGGGCACCGGGGAGCTGTTTTTT
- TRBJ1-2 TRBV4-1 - CASSQEGQIYGYTF TGCGCCAGCAGCCAAGAGGGCCAGATCTATGGCTACACCTTC
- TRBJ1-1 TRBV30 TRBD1 CAWSRQGAQAFF TGTGCCTGGAGTCGACAGGGGGCGCAAGCTTTCTTT
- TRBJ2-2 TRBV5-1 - CASSLRGSAGELFF TGCGCCAGCAGCTTGAGGGGATCCGCCGGGGAGCTGTTTTTT
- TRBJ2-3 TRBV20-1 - CSASSRSVADTQYF TGCAGTGCTAGTAGTCGGTCTGTGGCAGATACGCAGTATTTT
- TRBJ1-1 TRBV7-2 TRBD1 CASSLEHRGRTEAFF TGTGCCAGCAGCTTAGAACACAGGGGGCGCACTGAAGCTTTCTTT
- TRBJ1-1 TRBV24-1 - CATRTSGSQAFF TGTGCCACCAGGACTTCGGGGAGTCAAGCTTTCTTT
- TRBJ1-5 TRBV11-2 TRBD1 CASSSGQGMNQPQHF TGTGCCAGCAGCTCAGGACAGGGTATGAATCAGCCCCAGCATTTT
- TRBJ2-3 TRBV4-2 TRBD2 CASSQEARRGGRDTQYF TGTGCCAGCAGCCAAGAAGCTCGGCGGGGGGGCCGAGATACGCAGTATTTT
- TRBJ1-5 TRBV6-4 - CASSPGQSYQPQHF TGTGCCAGCAGCCCCGGACAGTCTTATCAGCCCCAGCATTTT
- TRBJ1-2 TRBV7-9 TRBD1 CASSLPTGGWDYGYTF TGTGCCAGCAGCTTACCGACAGGGGGTTGGGACTATGGCTACACCTTC
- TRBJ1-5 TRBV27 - CASSLSGGRENSNQPQHF TGTGCCAGCAGTTTATCCGGGGGGCGTGAAAATAGCAATCAGCCCCAGCATTTT
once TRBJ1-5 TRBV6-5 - CASSYRGADQPQHF TGTGCCAGCAGTTACCGGGGAGCGGATCAGCCCCAGCATTTT
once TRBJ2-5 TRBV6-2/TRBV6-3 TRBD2 CASSYANGGGVTQYF TGTGCCAGCAGTTACGCAAACGGCGGGGGGGTGACCCAGTACTTC
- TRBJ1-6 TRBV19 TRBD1 CASSPTGGWNSPLHF TGTGCCAGTAGTCCCACAGGGGGCTGGAATTCACCCCTCCACTTT
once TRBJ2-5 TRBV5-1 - CASSLDRGGGKTQYF TGCGCCAGCAGCTTGGATCGCGGTGGGGGGAAGACCCAGTACTTC
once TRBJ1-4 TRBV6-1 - CASSEDQRTFEKLFF TGTGCCAGCAGTGAAGATCAGCGGACTTTCGAAAAACTGTTTTTT
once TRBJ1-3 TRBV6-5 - CAIRTVYSGNTIYF TGTGCCATAAGGACAGTTTACTCTGGAAACACCATATATTTT
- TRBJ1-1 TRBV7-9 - CASSLVGRGNTEAFF TGTGCCAGCAGCTTAGTGGGCAGGGGGAACACTGAAGCTTTCTTT
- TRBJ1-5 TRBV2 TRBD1 CASSGDGQGRSNQPQHF TGTGCCAGCAGTGGAGATGGACAGGGGCGAAGCAATCAGCCCCAGCATTTT
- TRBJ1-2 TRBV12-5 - CASGLGGTIGGYTF TGTGCTAGTGGTTTGGGAGGTACTATAGGAGGCTACACCTTC
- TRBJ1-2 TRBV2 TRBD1 CASNERDRGRGYTF TGTGCCAGCAACGAGCGGGACAGGGGGCGAGGCTACACCTTC
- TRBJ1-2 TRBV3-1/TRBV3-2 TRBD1 CASTRGEYGYTF TGTGCCAGCACCAGGGGGGAGTATGGCTACACCTTC
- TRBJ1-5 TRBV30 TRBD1 CAWSAPGGPSNQPQHF TGTGCCTGGAGTGCCCCAGGGGGACCTAGCAATCAGCCCCAGCATTTT
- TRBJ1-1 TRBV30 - CACGASGIPRAEAFF TGTGCCTGCGGAGCCTCCGGGATACCTCGGGCTGAAGCTTTCTTT